Below are 21 T cell receptor beta chains sequenced from a single sample in a study of T cell repertoires in cytomegalovirus infection. One entry per CDR3 protein, called by TCRdb with MiXCR from the reads. The repertoire holds approximately 910,000 distinct CDR3 sequences, with around 29% as singletons. Their antigen targets remain unknown. The specimen was cultured CD8+ T cells from PBMCs, collected from culture after CMV antigen stimulation. These receptors were taken from a human donor in good health (CMV status not recorded). Some clones in this sample may be carry-over from other donors' samples.

The V and J genes are TRBV6-2 or TRBV6-3 and TRBJ1-6; D call uncertain. CDR3 length: 15 residues. Trimming shortened V by 2 bases and J by 5 bases, and 10 bases separated the two germline ends. Germline loops: CDR1 MNHEY, CDR2 SVGEGT. Here the CDR3 reads CASSYPVEDNSPLHF. The DNA for the CDR3 is TGTGCCAGCAGTTACCCCGTTGAGGATAATTCACCCCTCCACTTT.

This rearrangement joins TRBV7-9 to TRBJ2-7, with a tentative D call TRBD1 (5 bases). The CDR3 consists of 13 residues. From germline, CDR1 is SEHNR and CDR2 FQNEAQ (reference sequence). V lost 5 bases, J lost 3 bases, and 11 bases lay in between. In DNA form, the CDR3 reads TGTGCCAGCAGCCACGACAGTTTCTACGAGCAGTACTTC. This sequence encodes CASSHDSFYEQYF.

The table lists this clonotype with a few counts. V and J are TRBV6-6 and TRBJ2-3; 10 positions match TRBD2. The length of the CDR3 is 16 residues. CDR1 is MNHNY, CDR2 SVGAGI, per germline (reference sequence). V gave up 7 bases and J gave up 3 bases; unmatched junction bases: 10. CDR3 coding DNA: TGTGCCAGCATTCCCGGGGTAGCGGGGGGAACAGATACGCAGTATTTT. Translation: CASIPGVAGGTDTQYF.

The chain is built from TRBV7-9 and TRBJ2-1; D remains unclear. Germline lookup yields CDR1 SEHNR and CDR2 FQNEAQ (reference sequence). The length of the CDR3 is 17 residues. Trimming removed 6 bases at V and 9 bases at J, with 27 bases between. CDR3 residues: CASSVWRKEKEIFEQFF. CDR3 bases: TGTGCCAGCAGTGTATGGCGCAAGGAGAAAGAAATTTTTGAGCAGTTCTTC.

V gene TRBV15 combines with J gene TRBJ1-1; 8 positions match TRBD1. The CDR3 spans 14 residues. The junction had 6 bases not matched to a gene; V was cut back by 4 bases and J by 5 bases. The germline gives CDR1 LNHNV, CDR2 YYDKDF (reference sequence). The CDR3 DNA reads as TGTGCCACCAGCATCGACAGGGGTGGGACTGAAGCTTTCTTT. Its translation: CATSIDRGGTEAFF.

The CDR3 bases are TGCAGTGCTTCCCCCGCCGACAGTGAAGCTTTCTTT. It is translated as CSASPADSEAFF. The chain links TRBV20-1 to TRBJ1-1; D is perhaps TRBD1 (5 bases). The CDR3 totals 12 residues. The germline CDR1 and CDR2 sequences are DFQATT and SNEGSKA (reference sequence). Trimming left V 5 bases short and J 7 bases short, with 14 bases between.

The chain's CDR3 is CASSVDSGAHNEQFF. CDR3 bases: TGTGCCAGCAGCGTAGATAGCGGGGCCCACAATGAGCAGTTCTTC. The V and J genes are TRBV9 and TRBJ2-1; TRBD2 matches 8 bases. The V and J ends lost 0 bases and 5 bases, in that order; junction bases with no gene match: 4. The CDR3 runs to 15 residues. Germline loops: CDR1 SGDLS, CDR2 YYNGEE.

The chain links TRBV6-8 to TRBJ2-1, with D hard to call. The germline V gene encodes CDR1 MNHGY and CDR2 SAAAGT. Trimming removed 7 bases at V and 1 base at J, with 8 bases between. CDR3 length equals 13 residues. This CDR3 reads CASKRESYNEQFF. The CDR3 nucleotides are TGTGCCAGCAAGCGAGAATCCTACAATGAGCAGTTCTTC.

This clonotype was counted a single time. This rearrangement joins TRBV27 to TRBJ2-7; possibly TRBD2 for D (5 bases). CDR1 MNHEY and CDR2 SMNVEV come from the germline V gene (reference sequence). The CDR3 has 11 amino acids. Trimming stripped 7 bases from V and 4 bases from J, with 8 bases between. DNA for the CDR3: TGTGCCAGCAAAGGCGGGTACGAGCAGTACGTC. It encodes CASKGGYEQYV.

A remark on this clonotype: Just one base apart from a much larger clone, this may be a read error. The chain combines TRBV7-4 with TRBJ1-4, with a tentative D call TRBD1 (6 bases). The CDR3 extends over 14 amino acids. V was pared by 4 bases and J by 7 bases, with 13 bases between. Germline CDR1 is SGHVT and CDR2 is SQSDAQ. This chain's CDR3 is CASSSTGFIEKLFF. CDR3 coding DNA: TGTGCCAGCAGCTCCACAGGGTTCATTGAAAAACTGTTTTTT. Complete variable domain (other parts from reference TRBV7-4 and TRBJ1-4): GAGVSQSPRYKVAKRGRDVALRCDSISGHVTLYWYRQTLGQGSEVLTYSQSDAQRDKSGRPSGRFSAERPERSVSTLKIQRTEQGDSAVYLCASSSTGFIEKLFFGSGTQLSVL.

The rearrangement joins TRBV6-5 to TRBJ2-5; 8 bases align to TRBD2. This CDR3 is built from 15 residues. V was pared by 4 bases and J by 5 bases, with 9 bases of the junction left unmatched. The germline CDR1 and CDR2 sequences are MNHEY and SVGAGI. CDR3 coding DNA: TGTGCCAGCAGTTTGGTGAGCGGGGGATGGGAGACCCAGTACTTC. Its protein product is CASSLVSGGWETQYF.

This clonotype was seen more than once but under ten times. The chain joins TRBV19 to TRBJ1-1; D is uncertain. V was shortened by 3 bases and J by 0 bases, with 8 bases between the two germline ends. Germline V lookup: CDR1 LNHDA, CDR2 SQIVND (reference sequence). This CDR3 has 14 amino acids. The chain's CDR3 is CASSMDLLNTEAFF. The CDR3 nucleotides are TGTGCCAGTAGTATGGACCTACTGAACACTGAAGCTTTCTTT.

The rearrangement uses TRBV20-1 and TRBJ1-6; D unresolved. CDR3 length equals 14 residues. Germline V gene data show CDR1 as DFQATT and CDR2 as SNEGSKA (reference sequence). The V end was cut by 2 bases, the J end by 10 bases, with 15 bases between. CDR3 in DNA: TGCAGTGCTAGATTCCGGGGAAGCGGATCACCCCTCCACTTT. Its translation: CSARFRGSGSPLHF.

This clonotype was recorded a few times. The chain has TRBV4-3 and TRBJ2-1; D not certain. This CDR3 comprises 16 residues. The V gene's germline CDR1 is LGHNA and CDR2 YSLEER. Trimming pared 0 bases from V and 6 bases from J, leaving 15 bases between. This CDR3 reads CASSQDGGEIGNEQFF. CDR3 DNA sequence: TGCGCCAGCAGCCAAGATGGTGGGGAAATCGGCAATGAGCAGTTCTTC.

The table lists this clonotype with a few counts. The chain has TRBV6-1 and TRBJ1-5; TRBD1 might be the D (6 bases). CDR3 length: 15 residues. Germline loops: CDR1 MNHNS, CDR2 SASEGT. The V gene lost 6 bases and the J gene lost 2 bases, with 14 bases spanning the gap. Here the CDR3 DNA reads TGTGCCAGCAGCCCAGGGGTGGTTGGCAATCAGCCCCAGCATTTT. Amino acids: CASSPGVVGNQPQHF.

V gene TRBV5-6 combines with J gene TRBJ2-4; 7 positions agree with TRBD1. After removal of 1 base from V and 0 bases from J, the junction contained 4 bases not matched to a gene. This CDR3 contains 16 residues. Germline V CDR1 and CDR2: SGHDT, YYEEEE. The CDR3 loop reads CASSLRGQLAKNIQYF. CDR3 in DNA: TGTGCCAGCAGCTTGAGGGGGCAACTAGCCAAAAACATTCAGTACTTC.

The table lists this clonotype with a count of one. The chain employs TRBV20-1 and TRBJ2-3; D gene ambiguous. CDR1 is DFQATT, CDR2 SNEGSKA, per germline (reference sequence). Trimming removed 0 bases at V and 1 base at J, with 14 bases between. CDR3 length: 16 residues. DNA of the CDR3: TGCAGTGCTAGAGATATTCCGAATGGTGGCACAGATACGCAGTATTTT. This translates into CSARDIPNGGTDTQYF.

CDR3 DNA sequence: TGTGCCAGCAGCTTAGCGGGGGGTCTGACCTACAATGAGCAGTTCTTC. It yields the protein CASSLAGGLTYNEQFF. The chain has TRBV7-2 and TRBJ2-1; a possible D gene is TRBD2 (6 bases). The CDR3 covers 16 residues. V lost 0 bases and J 2 bases, leaving 11 bases between the germline ends. Germline CDR1 is SGHTA and CDR2 is FQGNSA.

The chain employs TRBV2 and TRBJ2-1, with 10 bases aligning to TRBD2. The V segment lost 3 bases and the J segment 8 bases; nucleotides outside the gene matches: 10. The CDR3 totals 16 residues. Germline CDR1 is SNHLY and CDR2 is FYNNEI. CDR3 bases: TGTGCCAGCAGTGACCTAGCGGGGGCCACTGACGATGAGCAGTTCTTC. It is translated as CASSDLAGATDDEQFF.

In its sample, this clonotype was seen many times. The genes are TRBV6-2 or TRBV6-3 and TRBJ2-1, with D uncertain. Germline V gene sequence: CDR1 MNHEY, CDR2 SVGEGT. The CDR3 runs to 16 residues. V shed 4 bases and J shed 2 bases, with 15 bases lying between them. The CDR3 is CASSFPRLDTYNEQFF. The CDR3 DNA is TGTGCCAGCAGTTTCCCCCGGCTTGACACCTACAATGAGCAGTTCTTC.

The chain is built from TRBV7-9 and TRBJ2-3; TRBD1 might be the D (6 bases). CDR1 SEHNR and CDR2 FQNEAQ come from the germline V gene (reference sequence). The CDR3 extends over 15 amino acids. Trimming pared 1 base from V and 1 base from J, leaving 9 bases between. CDR3 sequence reads: CASSLVEGGTDTQYF. In DNA, the CDR3 is TGTGCCAGCAGCTTAGTTGAGGGGGGCACAGATACGCAGTATTTT.